This T cell receptor beta chain was found in a study of kidney transplant recipient with SARS-CoV-2 infection. The germline CDR1 and CDR2 sequences are SGHDT and YYEEEE. Trimming cost V 7 bases and J 4 bases, with 23 bases left between them. This CDR3 is built from 16 residues. This clonotype was observed many times. Each CDR3 protein gets one entry after TCRdb re-called the reads with MiXCR. The sample records roughly 250,000 distinct CDR3 sequences, around 26% being singletons. The chain has TRBV5-6 and TRBJ1-2; D is undetermined. The sequencing used a blood sample, collected at baseline and on roughly day 120 from a kidney transplant recipient. This receptor was identified in a male patient aged 25-45 years who had COVID-19 and was a kidney transplant recipient. Some of these T cells may belong to the graft donor. The CDR3 bases are TGTGCCAGCTTAGGTGGCAATAGTCGAAAGACCTATGGCTACACCTTC. Its protein product is CASLGGNSRKTYGYTF. Full variable domain (rest looked up from reference TRBV5-6 and TRBJ1-2): DAGVTQSPTHLIKTRGQQVTLRCSPKSGHDTVSWYQQALGQGPQFIFQYYEEEERQRGNFPDRFSGHQFPNYSSELNVNALLLGDSALYLCASLGGNSRKTYGYTFGSGTRLTVV.